The source of this T cell receptor (beta chain) is a study of human T cells and chemical hapten exposure. Study background: Diphenylcyclopropenone was administered weekly to the scalp of patients throughout the approximately 23-week study.

TCRdb called the RACE reads again in MiXCR, with one record for every CDR3 protein. The sample holds around 380,000 distinct CDR3 sequences; around 5.5% are singletons and the top ten take less than 9%. Study conclusions and caveats: Donor immune responses may differ from healthy people's, since all donors had alopecia.

Time point given: pre-sensitization, week 0. The treatment denotes: therapeutic diphenylcyclopropenone sensitization with weekly scalp DPC. This clonotype turned up a few times. Its antigen is unidentified. This sequence was found in a woman under 30 with alopecia areata. Some clones in this sample may be carry-over from other donors' samples. The material sequenced was whole blood, taken in connection with sensitization to the hapten diphenylcyclopropenone (DPC).

The CDR3, as DNA: TGTGCCAGCAGCCCACGGGGGGCGGGGAATGAGCAGTTCTTC. Encoded protein: CASSPRGAGNEQFF. The J gene is TRBJ2-1, the V gene TRBV11-2; possibly TRBD2 for D (7 bases). Between the trimmed V and J ends, which lost 5 bases and 7 bases, there was a span of 15 bases. This CDR3 region has 14 residues. Germline assignment: CDR1 SGHAT and CDR2 FQNNGV.